The 25 T cell receptor beta chains given below trace back to one sample, sequenced in a study of shared clonotypes between healthy human individuals. Sequenced by immunoSEQ multiplex PCR; TCRdb stores in-frame clones only, minus some. The data hold under 850,000 clones, with 72% observed a single time. Sequenced sample: memory CD4+ T cells sorted from blood. Subset reported: CD45RA-negative fraction. The receptors stem from a young woman in good health.

This chain joins TRBV2 and TRBJ2-7; 7 positions agree with TRBD2. The length of the CDR3 is 15 residues. V was pared by 4 bases and J by 0 bases, with 6 bases of the junction left unmatched. The germline CDR1 and CDR2 sequences are SNHLY and FYNNEI. The CDR3 coding sequence is TGTGCCAGCAGTGTTCCTAGCGGAATCTCCTACGAGCAGTACTTC. It translates to CASSVPSGISYEQYF.

The chain combines TRBV11-2 with TRBJ1-4; 7 nucleotides line up with TRBD1. V was pared by 2 bases and J by 7 bases, with 4 bases of the junction left unmatched. Germline loops: CDR1 SGHAT, CDR2 FQNNGV. CDR3 length: 14 residues. This CDR3 reads CASSLTGASEKLFF. In DNA form, the CDR3 reads TGTGCCAGCAGCTTAACAGGGGCTTCTGAAAAACTGTTTTTT.

This chain uses TRBV4-1 with TRBJ2-5; D remains ambiguous. The CDR3 has 13 amino acids. Trimming shortened V by 2 bases and J by 5 bases, and 9 bases separated the two germline ends. Per germline, CDR1 MGHRA and CDR2 YSYEKL. DNA of the CDR3: TGCGCCAGCAGCCAAACCCACCTGGAGACCCAGTACTTC. Residues: CASSQTHLETQYF.

V is TRBV10-3 and J is TRBJ2-7; 11 nucleotides align to TRBD1. This CDR3 comprises 14 residues. The V gene end was trimmed by 6 bases and the J gene end by 6 bases; junction bases not matched to a gene: 7. Per germline, CDR1 ENHRY and CDR2 SYGVKD. The CDR3 nucleotides are TGTGCCATCAGCGCCGGGACAGGGGGGGGCGAGCAGTACTTC. Protein product: CAISAGTGGGEQYF.

The V call is TRBV28, the J call TRBJ1-4, with a weak D call TRBD1 (5 bases). Looked up from germline, CDR1 is MDHEN and CDR2 is SYDVKM. Trimming took off 8 bases at V and 0 bases at J, with 7 bases between the two ends. There are 13 residues in the CDR3. The CDR3, as DNA: TGTGCCAGCGGGGCAACAACTAATGAAAAACTGTTTTTT. This codes for CASGATTNEKLFF.

The rearrangement links TRBV18 to TRBJ2-2; 8 bases agree with TRBD1. From germline, CDR1 is KGHSH and CDR2 LQKENI. The V segment lost 4 bases and the J segment 3 bases; nucleotides outside the gene matches: 4. This CDR3 contains 15 residues. The CDR3: CASSQAGGDTGELFF. The CDR3 region has the DNA TGTGCCAGCTCACAGGCAGGGGGCGACACCGGGGAGCTGTTTTTT.

V usage is TRBV4-1 and J usage is TRBJ1-1; a possible D gene is TRBD1 (5 bases). The V gene's germline CDR1 is MGHRA and CDR2 YSYEKL. The CDR3 is 15 residues long. Deletions cut 1 base from V and 6 bases from J, with 15 bases between. CDR3 in DNA: TGCGCCAGCAGCCAAGGTTGGGGGAGTGAGGCTGAAGCTTTCTTT. Protein product: CASSQGWGSEAEAFF.

The chain uses TRBV5-1 and TRBJ1-4, with TRBD1 matching over 7 bases. Germline V gene lookup returns CDR1 SGHRS and CDR2 YFSETQ. Trimming removed 4 bases from V and 5 bases from J; junction bases left unmatched: 11. There are 16 residues in the CDR3. The CDR3 protein is CASSPGGQGQNEKLFF. The CDR3 nucleotides read TGCGCCAGCAGCCCGGGAGGGCAGGGACAGAATGAAAAACTGTTTTTT.

The count of this clone is one. This chain uses TRBV18 with TRBJ2-1; no definite D call. CDR1 is KGHSH and CDR2 is LQKENI in the germline V gene. Trimming left V 0 bases short and J 10 bases short, with 13 bases between. This CDR3 comprises 14 residues. In DNA, the CDR3 is TGTGCCAGCTCACCACCCCTGCGGCAAGGGGAGCAGTTCTTC. It specifies CASSPPLRQGEQFF.

This rearrangement joins TRBV5-1 to TRBJ1-1; the D gene is possibly TRBD1 (5 bases). The CDR3 loop spans 14 amino acids. Trimming took 1 base from V and 1 from J, leaving 8 bases between them. Looked up from germline, CDR1 is SGHRS and CDR2 is YFSETQ. The CDR3 DNA sequence: TGCGCCAGCAGCTTGTCCGGGACGAACACTGAAGCTTTCTTT. Its protein is CASSLSGTNTEAFF.

The rearrangement uses TRBV21-1 and TRBJ1-5; TRBD1, the D gene given by the table, was not confirmed from the DNA. TRBV21-1 is a listed pseudogene. The CDR3 has 16 residues. CDR3 coding DNA: TGTGCCAGCAGCAAAGACCAGGTTACTAGCAATCAGCCCCAGCATTTT. This gives the protein CASSKDQVTSNQPQHF.

The chain is built from TRBV6-6 and TRBJ1-5, with a weak D call TRBD1 (5 bases). Germline lookup yields CDR1 MNHNY and CDR2 SVGAGI (reference sequence). The CDR3 loop spans 13 amino acids. The V end was cut by 8 bases, the J end by 2 bases, with 10 bases between. CDR3: CASPGLCNQPQHF. The CDR3 region has the DNA TGTGCCAGCCCGGGGCTTTGCAATCAGCCCCAGCATTTT.

This clone was seen repeatedly, ten times or more. V gene TRBV6-6 combines with J gene TRBJ1-2; 7 bases agree with TRBD1. Per the germline V gene, CDR1 is MNHNY and CDR2 is SVGAGI (reference sequence). V trimming: 6 bases; J trimming: 8 bases; junction bases outside the gene matches: 6. This CDR3 region has 12 residues. Written as DNA, the CDR3 is TGTGCCAGCAGCACAGACAGGGTCGGCTACACCTTC. Translating it yields CASSTDRVGYTF.

V gene TRBV5-8 combines with J gene TRBJ1-5, with D unresolved. V was shortened by 0 bases and J by 3 bases, with 10 bases between the two germline ends. The CDR3 totals 15 residues. CDR1 and CDR2 (germline): SGHTS, YDEGEE. DNA of the CDR3: TGTGCCAGCAGCTTGGACGGGGATGTCAATCAGCCCCAGCATTTT. Residues: CASSLDGDVNQPQHF.

The CDR3 DNA is TGTGCCAGCAGCCAAGCTCTAGCGGGAGTGCGCGAGCAGTACTTC. The encoded protein is CASSQALAGVREQYF. J is TRBJ2-7 and V is TRBV4-2; 10 nucleotides line up with TRBD2. V lost 1 base and J lost 6; bases outside the gene matches: 6. The CDR3 sequence is 15 residues long. CDR1 and CDR2 from the germline V gene are LGHNA and YNFKEQ.

This clone came up a few times. The rearrangement links TRBV10-2 to TRBJ1-2; TRBD1 matches at 7 bases. Losses at the gene ends were 4 bases for V and 9 bases for J; bases not matched to a gene: 5. The CDR3 has 12 amino acids. Per germline, CDR1 WSHSY and CDR2 SAAADI. The chain's CDR3 is CASSGGQSRYTF. CDR3 bases: TGCGCCAGCAGTGGGGGACAGAGCCGCTACACCTTC.

The chain is built from TRBV9 and TRBJ2-1; 11 bases agree with TRBD2. J was trimmed by 4 bases and V by 4 bases; bases with no gene match: 4. Per germline, CDR1 SGDLS and CDR2 YYNGEE. The CDR3 contains 15 residues. CDR3 sequence (DNA): TGTGCCAGCAGCCACACTAGCGGGAGTTACAATGAGCAGTTCTTC. This gives the protein CASSHTSGSYNEQFF.

The chain is built from TRBV6-5 and TRBJ2-7; D not resolved. The germline V and J ends were trimmed by 5 bases and 3 bases, with 14 bases remaining between them. Germline values: CDR1 MNHEY, CDR2 SVGAGI. The CDR3 is 14 amino acids. CDR3 DNA sequence: TGTGCCAGCAGTACTCCCTCGACCGGCTACGAGCAGTACTTC. This sequence encodes CASSTPSTGYEQYF.

This clone was found many times. This chain uses TRBV27 with TRBJ1-6, with D perhaps matching TRBD1 (5 bases). This CDR3 is built from 15 residues. V shed 7 bases and J shed 8 bases, with 18 bases lying between them. Per germline, CDR1 MNHEY and CDR2 SMNVEV (reference sequence). The CDR3 bases are TGTGCCAGCAAAGAGAAGCGGGACGGCTATTCACCCCTCCACTTT. Its translation is CASKEKRDGYSPLHF.

The chain links TRBV5-1 to TRBJ2-1; a possible D gene is TRBD1 (6 bases). The germline gives CDR1 SGHRS, CDR2 YFSETQ. V lost 1 base to trimming and J lost 8 bases, with 13 bases between them. This CDR3 is 14 amino acids long. The CDR3 reads CASSLSTGLDEQFF. For the CDR3, the DNA is TGCGCCAGCAGCTTGTCAACAGGGTTGGATGAGCAGTTCTTC.

The chain links TRBV9 to TRBJ2-1; D not certain. Germline values: CDR1 SGDLS, CDR2 YYNGEE. V was pared by 0 bases and J by 5 bases, with 15 bases between. CDR3 length: 16 residues. In DNA form, the CDR3 reads TGTGCCAGCAGCGTAGCTCTACTGGCGACCCACAATGAGCAGTTCTTC. This translates into CASSVALLATHNEQFF. Based on the CDR3 plus reference TRBV9 and TRBJ2-1, the full variable domain is DSGVTQTPKHLITATGQRVTLRCSPRSGDLSVYWYQQSLDQGLQFLIQYYNGEERAKGNILERFSAQQFPDLHSELNLSSLELGDSALYFCASSVALLATHNEQFFGPGTRLTVL.

This rearrangement joins TRBV5-1 to TRBJ1-2; D unclear. The germline V and J ends were trimmed by 2 bases and 4 bases, with 15 bases remaining between them. Germline V lookup: CDR1 SGHRS, CDR2 YFSETQ. CDR3 length: 15 amino acids. This CDR3 is CASSFSEASSYGYTF. The CDR3 DNA is TGCGCCAGCAGCTTTAGTGAAGCCTCCTCCTATGGCTACACCTTC.

J is TRBJ1-3 and V is TRBV5-4; no clear D. The CDR3 totals 13 residues. Trimming stripped 3 bases from V and 8 bases from J, with 12 bases between. CDR1 is SGHNT and CDR2 is YYREEE in the germline V gene (reference sequence). CDR3 sequence: CASSWRAADTIYF. DNA for the CDR3: TGTGCCAGCAGCTGGAGGGCTGCAGACACCATATATTTT.

As to this clone: A far larger clone is off by one base, so a read error is likely. DNA for the CDR3: TGTGTCAGCAGCGGCCCCGGCGGGAAACGAGATACGCAGTATTTT. Amino acids: CVSSGPGGKRDTQYF. The rearrangement joins TRBV9 to TRBJ2-3, with D possibly TRBD2 on 6 matching bases. The CDR3 is 15 amino acids. CDR1 and CDR2 from the germline V gene are SGDLS and YYNGEE.

The rearrangement joins TRBV5-1 to TRBJ2-2, with a tentative D call TRBD2 (6 bases). Germline CDR1 reads SGHRS; CDR2 reads YFSETQ. V shed 3 bases and J shed 6 bases, with 18 bases lying between them. The CDR3 runs to 16 residues. The CDR3 nucleotides read TGCGCCAGCAGCTCCCTTGGGGCGGGAACCCCCGGGGAGCTGTTTTTT. Protein sequence: CASSSLGAGTPGELFF. Using reference TRBV5-1 and TRBJ2-2 for the parts outside the CDR3, the full variable domain is KAGVTQTPRYLIKTRGQQVTLSCSPISGHRSVSWYQQTPGQGLQFLFEYFSETQRNKGNFPGRFSGRQFSNSRSEMNVSTLELGDSALYLCASSSLGAGTPGELFFGEGSRLTVL.